The T cell receptor beta chain described here comes from a study of blood T cells in healthy people across ages. Using a J-beta primer mix together with a sample-barcoded 5' primer, a second PCR was run for roughly 6 to 12 cycles. MiXCR, applied by TCRdb to the 5' RACE reads, yields one record per CDR3 protein. Of some 1.4 million distinct CDR3 sequences detected, around 39% appear once; the ten largest clones hold under 8%. The CDR3 runs to 14 residues. CDR1 is SEHNR, CDR2 FQNEAQ, per germline (reference sequence). Between the trimmed V and J ends, which lost 5 bases and 6 bases, there was a span of 16 bases. This clonotype was counted between two and nine times.

Input material: blood. This sequence was found in a woman aged 18-29 years in good health. The chain couples TRBV7-9 to TRBJ1-1, with D uncertain. In DNA form, the CDR3 reads TGTGCCAGCAGCCCTACTGAGGGTTCTTCTGAAGCTTTCTTT. This codes for CASSPTEGSSEAFF.